This TCR beta chain was recorded in a study of T-cell memory formation after mild COVID-19. The TCR alpha and TCR beta cDNA libraries, bearing sample barcodes and UMIs, were generated by 5'RACE using constant-segment primers. TCRdb reanalysed the 5' RACE reads using MiXCR and keeps one entry per CDR3 protein. The sample has around 310,000 distinct CDR3 sequences, 20% to 25% seen once. Germline values: CDR1 MGHDK, CDR2 SYGVNS. The CDR3 is 16 residues long. V lost 0 bases and J lost 0, with 11 bases in between. This clonotype was sampled from a man in his late teens or twenties who had mild COVID-19 (a few samples of this study predate the infection). Cell type and time point are not known. J is TRBJ2-5 and V is TRBV25-1; D uncertain. The sequencing input was PBMCs or a T cell subset sorted from them (not recorded which). CDR3 sequence: CASSEYFGGNQETQYF. In DNA form, the CDR3 reads TGTGCCAGCAGTGAATACTTCGGCGGAAACCAAGAGACCCAGTACTTC.